This T cell receptor (beta chain) was recovered during a study of cytomegalovirus exposure and HLA in healthy donors. PCR amplification relied on 60 Vbeta primers (plus 13 Jbeta primers). Generated by immunoSEQ multiplex PCR, the TCRdb table keeps only in-frame clones and is missing some. Of approximately 120,000 clones in the sample, about 76% were seen once. In regard to this clone: Its specificity is unknown.

Regarding the study as a whole: Accurate predictions that matched the HLA-A and HLA-B alleles of most subjects were reportedly made from TCR beta sequences. In a later analysis, HLA-associated TCR beta chains were more clonally expanded than equally common others.

The sequenced sample was PBMCs. This TCR derives from a man aged 35 to 55 in good health and CMV-seronegative.

The CDR3 reads CSPRDRISNQPQHF. For the CDR3, the DNA is TGCAGCCCTAGGGACAGAATTAGCAATCAGCCCCAGCATTTT. The chain joins TRBV29-1 to TRBJ1-5; 7 nucleotides agree with TRBD1. V lost 8 bases, J lost 0 bases, and 7 bases stayed unmatched. In germline, CDR1 is SQVTM, CDR2 ANQGSEA. This CDR3 spans 14 amino acids.